The text below deals with one T cell receptor beta chain. These data belong to a study of immune heterogeneity within non-small cell lung tumors. The TCR beta CDR3 region underwent multiplex PCR amplification with 32 V and 13 J primers. TCRdb re-called the multiplex PCR reads with MiXCR, one entry per CDR3 protein. Among around 19,000 distinct CDR3 sequences listed, 28% were seen once. Each sample used approximately 550 ng of genomic DNA from bulk tumor tissue. Spaced far apart, several biopsies were taken from each primary tumor during surgery. Curative operations were performed on patients who had untreated, newly diagnosed non-small cell lung cancer. The CDR3 sequence is 15 residues long. Germline V gene lookup returns CDR1 DFQATT and CDR2 SNEGSKA (reference sequence). V lost 2 bases, J lost 3 bases, and 15 bases lay in between.

Sequenced sample: lung tumor tissue. This sequence was found in a middle-aged man with non-small cell lung cancer. V usage is TRBV20-1 and J usage is TRBJ2-3, with D maybe TRBD2 (6 bases). The DNA of the CDR3 is TGCAGTGCTAGATTGGCGGAGGCGGGGACAGATACGCAGTATTTT. It translates to CSARLAEAGTDTQYF.